This TCR beta chain is from a study of blood T cell repertoires in COVID-19. Study as a whole: Sites across the United States, Italy and Spain contributed samples from acute and convalescent COVID-19. The analysed material was cDNA or gDNA that came from T cells, B-cell-depleted T cells, or PBMCs.

Source study methods: How many nucleated cells were present was estimated from reference gene primer amplification. Profiling relied on immunoSEQ multiplex PCR, and the TCRdb table lists in-frame clones only, not all of them. Clonal size and the V and J genes are those of that table, whereas D and trimming came from the DNA. The sample contains 150,000 to 200,000 clones, about 88% of which appear only once. This clone was recorded at least ten times. The source material was peripheral blood. The receptor was derived from a man between 25 and 39 years old with active or convalescent COVID-19.

The CDR3 spells CASSQERGDTEAFF. Here the CDR3 DNA reads TGCGCCAGCAGCCAAGAACGGGGGGACACTGAAGCTTTCTTT. The chain is built from TRBV4-1 and TRBJ1-1, with a tentative D call TRBD1 (5 bases). This CDR3 spans 14 amino acids. V was pared by 0 bases and J by 3 bases, with 8 bases between. Germline lookup yields CDR1 MGHRA and CDR2 YSYEKL.